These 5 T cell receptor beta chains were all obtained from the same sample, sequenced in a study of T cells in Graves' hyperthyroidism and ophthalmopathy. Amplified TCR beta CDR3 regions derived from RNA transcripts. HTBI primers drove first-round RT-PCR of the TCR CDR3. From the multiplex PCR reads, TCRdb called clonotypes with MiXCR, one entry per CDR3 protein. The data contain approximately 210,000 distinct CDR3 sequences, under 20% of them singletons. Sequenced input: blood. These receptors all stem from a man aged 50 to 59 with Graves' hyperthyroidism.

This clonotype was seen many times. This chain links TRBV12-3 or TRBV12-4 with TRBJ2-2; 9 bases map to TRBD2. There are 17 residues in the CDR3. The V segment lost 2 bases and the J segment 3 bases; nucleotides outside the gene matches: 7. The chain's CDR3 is CASSLLAGGTYTGELFF. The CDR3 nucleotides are TGTGCCAGCAGTTTATTGGCGGGAGGGACGTACACCGGGGAGCTGTTTTTT.

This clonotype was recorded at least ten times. CDR3 amino acids: CASRSSNSYEQYF. CDR3 bases: TGTGCCAGCCGCAGCTCTAACTCCTACGAGCAGTACTTC. The rearrangement uses TRBV5-5 and TRBJ2-7; the D is unclear. This CDR3 is built from 13 residues. V was shortened by 7 bases and J by 0 bases, with 11 bases between the two germline ends. The germline V gene has CDR1 SGHKS and CDR2 YYEKEE (reference sequence). Full variable domain (missing parts from reference TRBV5-5 and TRBJ2-7): DAGVTQSPTHLIKTRGQQVTLRCSPISGHKSVSWYQQVLGQGPQFIFQYYEKEERGRGNFPDRFSARQFPNYSSELNVNALLLGDSALYLCASRSSNSYEQYFGPGTRLTVT.

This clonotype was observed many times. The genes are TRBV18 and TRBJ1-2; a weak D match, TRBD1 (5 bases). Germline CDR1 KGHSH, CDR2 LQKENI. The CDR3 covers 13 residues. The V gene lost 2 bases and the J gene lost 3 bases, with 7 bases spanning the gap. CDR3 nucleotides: TGTGCCAGCTCACCAGACAGTGACTATGGCTACACCTTC. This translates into CASSPDSDYGYTF.

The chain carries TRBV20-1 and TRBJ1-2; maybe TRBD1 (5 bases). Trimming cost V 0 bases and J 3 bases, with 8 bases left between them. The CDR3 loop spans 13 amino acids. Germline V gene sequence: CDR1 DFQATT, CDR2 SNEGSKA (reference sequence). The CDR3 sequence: CSARESGDYGYTF. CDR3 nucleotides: TGCAGTGCTAGAGAGTCGGGGGACTATGGCTACACCTTC.

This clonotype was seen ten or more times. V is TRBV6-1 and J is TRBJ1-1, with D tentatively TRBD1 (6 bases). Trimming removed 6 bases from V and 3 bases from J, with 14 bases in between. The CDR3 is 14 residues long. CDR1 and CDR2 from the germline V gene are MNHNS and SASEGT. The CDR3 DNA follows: TGTGCCAGCAGGAGGGGGGCTCTGGACACTGAAGCTTTCTTT. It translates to CASRRGALDTEAFF.